These 24 T cell receptor beta chains originate from one sample sequenced in a study of vaccination and CD4 T cells after COVID-19 (dated by TCRdb to the early 2020s). The sample's treatment or condition, from its label and the paper: roughly ten-day PBMC culture with coronavirus spike peptide pools or control peptides (ViraFEST assay). These TCRs are of unknown antigen specificity. Library prep was done by PCR. Sequenced using an Illumina iSeq 100. DNA from cultured CD4+ T cells underwent TCR sequencing with the Oncomine TCR Beta short-read assay at the Johns Hopkins FTIC core. TCRdb passed the public sequencing reads through fastp at Q25 and MiXCR, retaining productive beta sequences. One record per CDR3 amino acid sequence lists the most common genes and DNA. This sample comprises some 17,000 distinct CDR3 sequences, roughly 45% of them detected only once. The ten largest clonotypes hold 20% to 25% of the sample.

The sample consisted of CD4+ T cells from blood, cultured in vitro, taken before SARS-CoV-2 vaccination. These receptors were collected from a human donor who received a COVID-19 vaccine.

The V call is TRBV20-1, the J call TRBJ2-7; D perhaps matches TRBD1 (6 bases). The CDR3 is 13 amino acids. V lost 3 bases and J lost 2, with 11 bases in between. CDR1 and CDR2 (germline): DFQATT, SNEGSKA (reference sequence). CDR3 sequence: CSARLDSTYEQYF. The CDR3 DNA reads TGCAGTGCTAGGTTGGACAGTACCTACGAGCAGTACTTC.

This rearrangement joins TRBV12-3 or TRBV12-4 to TRBJ2-5, with TRBD2 as a possible D gene (5 bases). The CDR3 is 13 residues long. Deletions cut 3 bases from V and 7 bases from J, with 12 bases between. This CDR3 is CASSFSGSWTQYF. For the CDR3, the DNA is TGTGCCAGCAGTTTTTCGGGATCGTGGACCCAGTACTTC.

This clonotype was recorded only once. The chain uses TRBV5-1 and TRBJ2-5; 7 nucleotides agree with TRBD2. The junction had 7 bases not matched to a gene; V was cut back by 3 bases and J by 5 bases. The CDR3 sequence is 14 residues long. Looked up from germline, CDR1 is SGHRS and CDR2 is YFSETQ. CDR3 sequence: CASSWGGGAETQYF. The CDR3 DNA reads TGCGCCAGCAGCTGGGGGGGAGGGGCCGAGACCCAGTACTTC.

This rearrangement joins TRBV5-6 to TRBJ1-6; D uncertain. The CDR3 runs to 15 residues. Germline values: CDR1 SGHDT, CDR2 YYEEEE. Trimming removed 3 bases at V and 8 bases at J, with 15 bases between. CDR3 DNA: TGTGCCAGCAGCTCGTCCGAGACGGCTGATTCACCCCTCCACTTT. Translated, it gives CASSSSETADSPLHF.

This chain connects TRBV10-3 to TRBJ2-3; D unclear. Germline CDR1 is ENHRY and CDR2 is SYGVKD. This CDR3 contains 12 residues. V dropped 11 bases and J dropped 0 bases, with 9 bases sitting between them. The CDR3 here is CASGSSTDTQYF. DNA of the CDR3: TGTGCCTCCGGATCCAGCACAGATACGCAGTATTTT.

The chain has TRBV20-1 and TRBJ1-1, with D tentatively TRBD1 (6 bases). The V gene's germline CDR1 is DFQATT and CDR2 SNEGSKA (reference sequence). The CDR3 length is 13 residues. The CDR3 DNA reads TGCAGCTCTCCGGGACAATTGAACACTGAAGCTTTCTTT. It codes for CSSPGQLNTEAFF.

This clonotype was detected only a few times. This chain connects TRBV6-1 to TRBJ1-2; 10 bases are shared with TRBD1. V lost 6 bases to trimming and J lost 6 bases; unmatched junction nucleotides: 7. The CDR3 has 14 amino acids. Germline lookup yields CDR1 MNHNS and CDR2 SASEGT. Here the CDR3 DNA reads TGTGCCAGCAGGGGGACAGGGGAATTAAATGGCTACACCTTC. Amino acids: CASRGTGELNGYTF.

The rearrangement uses TRBV20-1 and TRBJ2-7, with 7 bases lining up with TRBD2. V lost 0 bases, J lost 3 bases, and 5 bases stayed unmatched. The CDR3 contains 14 residues. CDR1 and CDR2 from the germline V gene are DFQATT and SNEGSKA (reference sequence). For the CDR3, the DNA is TGCAGTGCTAGAGATTCGGGGAGGGTCTACGAGCAGTACTTC. This translates into CSARDSGRVYEQYF.

This chain links TRBV7-2 with TRBJ2-5; 8 bases agree with TRBD2. Germline CDR1 SGHTA, CDR2 FQGNSA. The CDR3 sequence is 15 residues long. V was pared by 2 bases and J by 3 bases, with 5 bases of the junction left unmatched. In DNA, the CDR3 is TGTGCCAGCAGCTTACCCCGGGGGGGCGAAGAGACCCAGTACTTC. This translates into CASSLPRGGEETQYF.

This chain connects TRBV7-3 to TRBJ2-5, with D perhaps matching TRBD1 or TRBD2 (5 bases each). The V end lost 5 bases, the J end lost 9 bases, and 22 bases lay between the germline ends. This CDR3 comprises 15 residues. CDR1 SGHTA and CDR2 FQGTGA come from the germline V gene. The CDR3 DNA is TGTGCCAGCAGCCTAAGGCCGGGACCTCACCTTGCCCAGTACTTC. As protein: CASSLRPGPHLAQYF.

This clonotype has a handful of counts. The chain has TRBV7-2 and TRBJ1-2; TRBD1 might be the D (6 bases). This CDR3 is 14 amino acids long. Deletions cut 0 bases from V and 10 bases from J, with 15 bases between. Germline V CDR1 and CDR2: SGHTA, FQGNSA. The CDR3 loop is CASSLASSDRHYTF. The CDR3 nucleotides are TGTGCCAGCAGCTTAGCGTCCTCGGACAGACACTACACCTTC.

This chain uses TRBV5-4 with TRBJ1-1; no reliable D call. The CDR3 loop spans 13 amino acids. Germline CDR1 reads SGHNT; CDR2 reads YYREEE (reference sequence). V was cut by 0 bases and J by 0 bases, with 3 bases left in between. Here the CDR3 reads CASSLGLNTEAFF. The CDR3 bases are TGTGCCAGCAGCTTGGGCCTGAACACTGAAGCTTTCTTT.

This clonotype was recorded a few times. The rearrangement joins TRBV14 to TRBJ1-2; possible D gene TRBD1, 5 bases. Trimming left V 5 bases short and J 4 bases short, with 8 bases between. Germline V gene sequence: CDR1 SGHDN, CDR2 FVKESK. CDR3 size: 12 residues. The CDR3 reads CASSMGGYGYTF. In nucleotides, the CDR3 is TGTGCCAGCAGCATGGGGGGCTATGGCTACACCTTC.

This clonotype was counted between two and nine times. This chain connects TRBV7-9 to TRBJ1-2; TRBD1 might be the D (5 bases). Trimming stripped 2 bases from V and 2 bases from J, with 24 bases between. CDR3 length equals 19 residues. The germline gives CDR1 SEHNR, CDR2 FQNEAQ (reference sequence). CDR3 sequence reads: CASSLSLDLGGEPNYGYTF. As DNA, the CDR3 is TGTGCCAGCAGCTTATCCCTAGATCTGGGGGGGGAGCCAAACTATGGCTACACCTTC.

This chain links TRBV19 with TRBJ1-2; no reliable D call. Trimming shortened V by 3 bases and J by 4 bases, and 15 bases separated the two germline ends. The CDR3 consists of 15 residues. Germline lookup yields CDR1 LNHDA and CDR2 SQIVND (reference sequence). CDR3 amino acids: CASSIGGAVGYGYTF. The CDR3 DNA reads as TGTGCCAGTAGTATTGGTGGCGCCGTCGGCTATGGCTACACCTTC.

This clonotype was detected only once. This rearrangement joins TRBV4-1 to TRBJ2-7, with 10 bases that match TRBD1. CDR3 length equals 15 residues. The germline CDR1 and CDR2 sequences are MGHRA and YSYEKL. V was pared by 0 bases and J by 3 bases, with 2 bases of the junction left unmatched. In DNA form, the CDR3 reads TGCGCCAGCAGCCAAGAGGGACAGGGGTTCTACGAGCAGTACTTC. This sequence encodes CASSQEGQGFYEQYF.

V and J are TRBV6-5 and TRBJ2-7; 7 bases align to TRBD1. CDR1 is MNHEY, CDR2 SVGAGI, per germline. The V segment lost 2 bases and the J segment 5 bases; nucleotides outside the gene matches: 15. The CDR3 has 17 amino acids. The CDR3 DNA is TGTGCCAGCAGTTACCGGGCGGGCCAGGGGGAATTCCACGAGCAGTACTTC. It translates to CASSYRAGQGEFHEQYF.

This chain joins TRBV5-1 and TRBJ1-5, with D possibly being TRBD1 (5 bases). Trimming left V 0 bases short and J 6 bases short, with 10 bases between. The germline gives CDR1 SGHRS, CDR2 YFSETQ. The length of the CDR3 is 14 residues. The CDR3 loop is CASSLGGGVQPQHF. The CDR3 DNA is TGCGCCAGCAGCTTGGGTGGAGGGGTTCAGCCCCAGCATTTT.

The genes are TRBV19 and TRBJ2-7; TRBD1 agrees at 12 bases. The CDR3 has 14 amino acids. J lost 6 bases, V lost 4 bases, and 4 bases had no gene match. Germline V lookup: CDR1 LNHDA, CDR2 SQIVND (reference sequence). This chain's CDR3 is CASSKGQGAFEQYF. For the CDR3, the DNA is TGTGCCAGTAGTAAGGGACAGGGGGCGTTCGAGCAGTACTTC.

The chain is built from TRBV5-1 and TRBJ1-5; 8 nucleotides align to TRBD1. J was trimmed by 5 bases and V by 4 bases; bases with no gene match: 5. CDR3 length equals 14 residues. Germline CDR1 and CDR2: SGHRS and YFSETQ. CDR3 protein: CASSIGQGHQPQHF. The CDR3 DNA sequence: TGCGCCAGCAGCATCGGACAGGGTCATCAGCCCCAGCATTTT.

The rearrangement joins TRBV23-1 to TRBJ1-6; TRBD1 is a possible D gene (6 bases). TRBV23-1 belongs to the ORF category, with a function that is uncertain. The length of the CDR3 is 17 residues. The V end lost 1 base, the J end lost 7 bases, and 17 bases lay between the germline ends. The CDR3 DNA reads TGCGCCAGCAGTCAATTTAAGAGGGGGACGGCGAATTCACCCCTCCACTTT. Translated, it gives CASSQFKRGTANSPLHF.

V is TRBV30 and J is TRBJ2-1; TRBD1 might be the D (5 bases). Germline assignment: CDR1 GTSNPN and CDR2 SVGIG (reference sequence). V was trimmed by 2 bases and J by 3 bases, leaving 11 bases between them. This CDR3 comprises 14 residues. The chain's CDR3 is CAWSWQGYYNEQFF. The CDR3 region has the DNA TGTGCCTGGAGTTGGCAGGGCTACTACAATGAGCAGTTCTTC. The variable domain in full, with the rest retrieved from reference TRBV30 and TRBJ2-1, is SQTIHQWPATLVQPVGSPLSLECTVEGTSNPNLYWYRQAAGRGLQLLFYSVGIGQISSEVPQNLSASRPQDRQFILSSKKLLLSDSGFYLCAWSWQGYYNEQFFGPGTRLTVL.

Only a few counts were recorded for this clonotype. The chain joins TRBV6-2 or TRBV6-3 to TRBJ1-5; 7 positions agree with TRBD1. Germline values: CDR1 MNHEY, CDR2 SVGEGT. Germline trimming cut 2 bases from V and 1 base from J; bases unmatched to any gene: 8. The CDR3 extends over 17 amino acids. DNA of the CDR3: TGTGCCAGCAGTTACCCCCTCGGGACAGAAAGCAATCAGCCCCAGCATTTT. Translating it yields CASSYPLGTESNQPQHF.

The chain carries TRBV20-1 and TRBJ1-2; D is possibly TRBD1 (5 bases). The V gene lost 5 bases and the J gene lost 4 bases, with 14 bases spanning the gap. Germline-derived CDR1 and CDR2 are DFQATT and SNEGSKA (reference sequence). The CDR3 sequence is 13 residues long. Here the CDR3 reads CSAETRGTYGYTF. The CDR3 DNA is TGCAGTGCTGAAACAAGGGGTACCTATGGCTACACCTTC.